These 27 T cell receptor beta chains share one sample of origin, sequenced in a study of CD8 T cells in Susac syndrome. Random hexamers served to reverse transcribe roughly 0.5 to 1 ug RNA. TCRdb re-called the immunoSEQ multiplex PCR reads with MiXCR, one entry per CDR3 protein. The top ten clones hold over 0.15% of a sample with hundreds of thousands of distinct CDR3 sequences, about 94% of them seen once. Sequenced input: CD4+ T cells from PBMCs. These receptors all stem from a human donor with Susac syndrome.

This sequence joins TRBV7-9 and TRBJ2-5, with 8 bases identical to TRBD1. The CDR3 loop spans 13 amino acids. With V trimmed by 5 bases and J by 5 bases, 4 bases remained unmatched. Germline V lookup: CDR1 SEHNR, CDR2 FQNEAQ (reference sequence). The DNA of the CDR3 is TGTGCCAGCAGCGCCCGACAGGGGGAGACCCAGTACTTC. It encodes CASSARQGETQYF.

The chain is built from TRBV12-5 and TRBJ1-1; 8 bases are a match to TRBD1. The CDR3 has 16 residues. The V gene's germline CDR1 is LGHNT and CDR2 FRNRAP. V trimming: 7 bases; J trimming: 5 bases; junction bases outside the gene matches: 15. The CDR3 DNA follows: TGTGCTAGTGCCCTCGGACAGGGACTTGCTCCAACTGAAGCTTTCTTT. Its protein product is CASALGQGLAPTEAFF.

This clonotype was found once. This chain joins TRBV27 and TRBJ1-5, with no clear D. Between the trimmed V and J ends, which lost 1 base and 6 bases, there was a span of 10 bases. The CDR3 is 14 amino acids. Germline CDR1 and CDR2: MNHEY and SMNVEV (reference sequence). The CDR3 region has the DNA TGTGCCAGCAGTTTATTCTCCCGTGGTCAGCCCCAGCATTTT. Protein: CASSLFSRGQPQHF.

The chain has TRBV7-8 and TRBJ2-7, with a weak D call TRBD1 (6 bases). CDR1 is SGHVS and CDR2 is FQNEAQ in the germline V gene. The CDR3 spans 13 residues. Trimming removed 2 bases from V and 5 bases from J, with 10 bases in between. This CDR3 reads CASSLNRADEQYF. CDR3 nucleotides: TGTGCCAGCAGCTTAAACAGGGCCGACGAGCAGTACTTC.

The gene calls are TRBV7-9 and TRBJ1-2; unclear D gene. The V gene's germline CDR1 is SEHNR and CDR2 FQNEAQ (reference sequence). Between the trimmed V and J ends, which lost 1 base and 3 bases, there was a span of 9 bases. The CDR3 contains 14 residues. The CDR3 nucleotides are TGTGCCAGCAGCTTAGGAAGCCAGTACTATGGCTACACCTTC. This translates into CASSLGSQYYGYTF.

The sample holds one count of this clonotype. The CDR3 here is CASSSTGPGLHEQYF. DNA for the CDR3: TGTGCCAGTAGTTCGACAGGGCCCGGTTTACACGAGCAGTACTTC. This chain uses TRBV19 with TRBJ2-7; 7 bases match TRBD1. Trimming at V came to 5 bases and at J to 5 bases, leaving 12 bases not matched to a gene. Germline CDR1 is LNHDA and CDR2 is SQIVND (reference sequence). The CDR3 contains 15 residues.

V and J are TRBV5-1 and TRBJ2-3; the D is unclear. V lost 5 bases and J 2 bases, leaving 12 bases between the germline ends. The CDR3 is made up of 14 amino acids. Looked up from germline, CDR1 is SGHRS and CDR2 is YFSETQ. CDR3 region: CASSRYHNTDTQYF. The CDR3 DNA follows: TGCGCCAGCAGTCGCTACCACAACACAGATACGCAGTATTTT.

The rearrangement links TRBV7-3 to TRBJ2-1, with TRBD2 matching over 11 bases. The V and J ends lost 4 bases and 10 bases, in that order; junction bases with no gene match: 9. The CDR3 contains 15 residues. From germline, CDR1 is SGHTA and CDR2 FQGTGA. The CDR3 DNA is TGTGCCAGCAGCTCCAGGGTAGCGGGGGGGCCCGAGCAGTTCTTC. Translation: CASSSRVAGGPEQFF.

This chain joins TRBV4-1 and TRBJ2-5, with a weak D call TRBD2 (6 bases). The CDR3 has 15 residues. Trimming shortened V by 1 base and J by 1 base, and 10 bases separated the two germline ends. The germline V gene encodes CDR1 MGHRA and CDR2 YSYEKL. CDR3 protein: CASSQVGGTQETQYF. The CDR3 DNA is TGCGCCAGCAGCCAAGTGGGGGGTACCCAAGAGACCCAGTACTTC.

This clonotype has only one observation. V usage is TRBV20-1 and J usage is TRBJ2-5, with TRBD2 matching 10 bases. The CDR3 sequence is 14 residues long. Per germline, CDR1 DFQATT and CDR2 SNEGSKA (reference sequence). The J segment lost 1 base and the V segment lost 3 bases, leaving 2 bases of the junction unmatched. DNA for the CDR3: TGCAGTGCTAGCGGACTAGCGGCCCAAGAGACCCAGTACTTC. Translating gives CSASGLAAQETQYF.

V is TRBV25-1 and J is TRBJ2-7; D perhaps matches TRBD2 (5 bases). V lost 2 bases to trimming and J lost 2 bases, with 16 bases between them. This CDR3 has 16 amino acids. Germline V gene sequence: CDR1 MGHDK, CDR2 SYGVNS. The CDR3 DNA reads TGTGCCAGCAGTGAAGAGAGGGTTAATCCTACCTACGAGCAGTACTTC. Its translation: CASSEERVNPTYEQYF.

The J gene is TRBJ1-5, the V gene TRBV28; D remains unclear. V lost 6 bases and J lost 6, with 15 bases in between. CDR3 length equals 14 residues. Germline V gene data show CDR1 as MDHEN and CDR2 as SYDVKM. In nucleotides, the CDR3 is TGTGCCAGCAGGTCCCGACCGTCGGGTCAGCCCCAGCATTTT. It encodes CASRSRPSGQPQHF.

The genes are TRBV27 and TRBJ2-1; perhaps TRBD2 as D (7 bases). The germline V and J ends were trimmed by 5 bases and 3 bases, with 23 bases remaining between them. The germline V gene encodes CDR1 MNHEY and CDR2 SMNVEV (reference sequence). The CDR3 extends over 18 amino acids. The CDR3 sequence is CASSPIGPRGAVYNEQFF. CDR3 bases: TGTGCCAGCAGTCCGATAGGCCCCCGGGGGGCGGTCTACAATGAGCAGTTCTTC.

The chain joins TRBV11-2 to TRBJ2-7, with a weak D call TRBD1 (5 bases). There are 12 residues in the CDR3. Germline V gives CDR1 SGHAT, CDR2 FQNNGV. Deletions cut 5 bases from V and 12 bases from J, with 17 bases between. CDR3 amino acids: CASSVAPPGAYF. CDR3 nucleotide sequence: TGTGCCAGCAGCGTGGCTCCTCCTGGGGCGTACTTC.

This clonotype was observed once. The rearrangement uses TRBV20-1 and TRBJ2-3; perhaps TRBD2 as D (6 bases). Trimming removed 2 bases from V and 2 bases from J, with 14 bases in between. The CDR3 consists of 15 residues. The V gene's germline CDR1 is DFQATT and CDR2 SNEGSKA (reference sequence). The chain's CDR3 is CSARSAAGDTDTQYF. The CDR3 nucleotides read TGCAGTGCTAGATCGGCAGCGGGCGACACAGATACGCAGTATTTT.

The chain recombines TRBV24-1 with TRBJ2-2; D perhaps matches TRBD1 (6 bases). CDR1 is KGHDR, CDR2 SFDVKD, per germline. V was cut by 5 bases and J by 7 bases, with 13 bases left in between. The CDR3 covers 14 residues. The CDR3 coding sequence is TGTGCCACCAGTGCGTCAGGGGTGGACGGGGAGCTGTTTTTT. As protein: CATSASGVDGELFF.

This clonotype appeared a single time. The V gene is TRBV11-2, the J gene TRBJ2-5; D unclear. Germline lookup yields CDR1 SGHAT and CDR2 FQNNGV. CDR3 length: 14 residues. V lost 0 bases, J lost 4 bases, and 9 bases lay in between. CDR3 sequence reads: CASSLDLDRETQYF. CDR3 bases: TGTGCCAGCAGCTTAGATCTAGATAGAGAGACCCAGTACTTC. Supplemented by reference TRBV11-2 and TRBJ2-5, the full variable domain reads EAGVAQSPRYKIIEKRQSVAFWCNPISGHATLYWYQQILGQGPKLLIQFQNNGVVDDSQLPKDRFSAERLKGVDSTLKIQPAKLEDSAVYLCASSLDLDRETQYFGPGTRLLVL.

V gene TRBV28 combines with J gene TRBJ2-7, with D perhaps matching TRBD1 (5 bases). The germline V gene encodes CDR1 MDHEN and CDR2 SYDVKM. This CDR3 spans 16 amino acids. V dropped 6 bases and J dropped 0 bases, with 18 bases sitting between them. The CDR3 bases are TGTGCCAGCAGCCTCGACAGTTGGGGCGACTCCTACGAGCAGTACTTC. Encoded protein: CASSLDSWGDSYEQYF.

The V gene is TRBV6-5, the J gene TRBJ1-2; D is uncertain. V was cut by 6 bases and J by 3 bases, with 17 bases left in between. The CDR3 totals 15 residues. In germline, CDR1 is MNHEY, CDR2 SVGAGI. The CDR3 reads CASSPPLMGDYGYTF. CDR3 nucleotides: TGTGCCAGCAGCCCTCCGCTCATGGGAGACTATGGCTACACCTTC.

The rearrangement links TRBV5-6 to TRBJ2-7; D not resolved. This CDR3 region has 12 residues. V was pared by 0 bases and J by 5 bases, with 6 bases between. Germline V lookup: CDR1 SGHDT, CDR2 YYEEEE. The DNA of the CDR3 is TGTGCCAGCAGCTTGGTGTTCGACGAGCAGTACTTC. Translated: CASSLVFDEQYF.

This chain links TRBV2 with TRBJ2-7, with unresolved D. Germline V gene sequence: CDR1 SNHLY, CDR2 FYNNEI. The CDR3 covers 13 residues. The V gene lost 1 base and the J gene lost 3 bases, with 7 bases spanning the gap. The CDR3 spells CASSEGSVYEQYF. As DNA, the CDR3 is TGTGCCAGCAGTGAAGGTTCGGTCTACGAGCAGTACTTC.

This chain connects TRBV29-1 to TRBJ1-1; D is unclear. CDR3 length: 15 residues. Germline V lookup: CDR1 SQVTM, CDR2 ANQGSEA. Trimming took 3 bases from V and 1 from J, leaving 15 bases between them. CDR3 region: CSVEGETQRNTEAFF. The CDR3 bases are TGCAGCGTTGAGGGCGAGACACAACGGAACACTGAAGCTTTCTTT.

CDR3 in amino acids: CASSRTDRVNSPLHF. DNA of the CDR3: TGTGCCAGCAGTCGAACTGACAGGGTGAACTCACCCCTCCACTTT. The V gene is TRBV6-1, the J gene TRBJ1-6; 7 nucleotides match TRBD1. The germline gives CDR1 MNHNS, CDR2 SASEGT. With 5 bases clipped from V and 10 bases from J, the junction kept 11 bases outside the gene matches. The CDR3 covers 15 residues.

The chain links TRBV5-1 to TRBJ2-7; 8 nucleotides line up with TRBD1. From germline, CDR1 is SGHRS and CDR2 YFSETQ. V shed 4 bases, J shed 4 bases, and the junction held 7 bases outside the gene matches. The CDR3 consists of 14 residues. CDR3 nucleotides: TGCGCCAGCAGCGTGGGACAGGCTGCGTACGAGCAGTACTTC. Encoded protein: CASSVGQAAYEQYF.

Only one count was recorded for this clonotype. The V call is TRBV7-6, the J call TRBJ2-5; D gene ambiguous. CDR3 size: 17 residues. Between the trimmed V and J ends, which lost 0 bases and 0 bases, there was a span of 14 bases. CDR1 is SGHVS, CDR2 FNYEAQ, per germline. CDR3 nucleotides: TGTGCCAGCAGCTTAGCGATATTAAGGGCTAACCAAGAGACCCAGTACTTC. Its protein is CASSLAILRANQETQYF. Variable domain in full (rest from reference TRBV7-6 and TRBJ2-5): GAGVSQSPRYKVTKRGQDVALRCDPISGHVSLYWYRQALGQGPEFLTYFNYEAQQDKSGLPNDRFSAERPEGSISTLTIQRTEQRDSAMYRCASSLAILRANQETQYFGPGTRLLVL.

This chain connects TRBV20-1 to TRBJ1-1; D call uncertain. CDR3 length: 10 amino acids. Germline V gene data show CDR1 as DFQATT and CDR2 as SNEGSKA (reference sequence). Trimming left V 3 bases short and J 7 bases short, with 6 bases between. The CDR3 loop reads CSASHHEAFF. CDR3 nucleotide sequence: TGCAGTGCTAGCCACCATGAAGCTTTCTTT.

The chain has TRBV4-2 and TRBJ1-4; 10 bases line up with TRBD1. The CDR3 is made up of 16 amino acids. V was pared by 4 bases and J by 5 bases, with 7 bases of the junction left unmatched. The V gene's germline CDR1 is LGHNA and CDR2 YNFKEQ. The CDR3, as DNA: TGTGCCAGCAGCCTTCAGGGGGGACAGGGGAATGAAAAACTGTTTTTT. This translates into CASSLQGGQGNEKLFF.